These 10 T cell receptor beta chains share one sample of origin, sequenced in a study of T cell clonality in common variable immunodeficiency. Some clones are missing from TCRdb's copy, which holds only in-frame ones; the method was immunoSEQ multiplex PCR. In total the sample includes tens of thousands of clones, none of them seen once. Sequenced: peripheral blood mononuclear cells. Receptors were obtained from a person between 18 and 75 years old in good health.

This clone was detected many times. The read comes to an end 3 residues before the CDR3 does, leaving the germline J gene to fill in the end. The chain combines TRBV5-1 with TRBJ1-1; perhaps TRBD1 as D (5 bases). This CDR3 has 12 amino acids. Trimming stripped 4 bases from V and 6 bases from J, with 10 bases between. Germline V gene data show CDR1 as SGHRS and CDR2 as YFSETQ. The covered CDR3 bases are TGCGCCAGCAGCCTTATAGGGGCTGAA. Protein product: CASSLIGAE. The CDR3, in full, reads CASSLIGAEAFF.

About this clone itself: The missing CDR3 end, 3 residues past where the read stops, is filled in from the germline J gene. V is TRBV19 and J is TRBJ2-3, with a possible D match to TRBD2 (6 bases). The CDR3 is made up of 15 amino acids. The germline V and J ends were trimmed by 6 bases and 1 base, with 14 bases remaining between them. Germline V CDR1 and CDR2: LNHDA, SQIVND (reference sequence). Partial CDR3 DNA: TGTGCCAGTAGCGGAACCGGGACTCGCACAGATACG. This sequence encodes CASSGTGTRTDT. The CDR3 in its entirety is CASSGTGTRTDTQYF.

The table lists this clone with a few counts. The read ends 3 residues early relative to the CDR3; the germline J gene fills the gap. The V call is TRBV18, the J call TRBJ1-2, with 8 bases aligning to TRBD1. Germline CDR1 is KGHSH and CDR2 is LQKENI. CDR3 size: 13 residues. The CDR3 protein is CASSPGQVGDYTF. The part of the CDR3 DNA that was read is TGTGCCAGCTCACCGGGACAGGTTGGCGAC.

Many counts were recorded for this clone. The CDR3 is cut off 3 residues early in the read; its end comes from the germline J gene. The genes are TRBV18 and TRBJ1-6, with D unclear. CDR3 length equals 14 residues. V lost 4 bases, J lost 5 bases, and 9 bases lay in between. Germline V gene lookup returns CDR1 KGHSH and CDR2 LQKENI. CDR3: CASSLTQDNSPLHF. The DNA read from the CDR3 is TGTGCCAGCTCACTCACCCAGGATAATTCACCC.

The sample holds many counts of this clone. The CDR3 end falls 3 residues outside the read, so it is completed with the germline J gene. The genes are TRBV11-1 and TRBJ2-5; 7 nucleotides line up with TRBD1. Germline lookup yields CDR1 SGHAT and CDR2 FQDESV (reference sequence). Losses at the gene ends were 5 bases for V and 4 bases for J; bases not matched to a gene: 4. This CDR3 has 13 residues. CDR3 DNA, as far as it was read: TGTGCCAGCAGCCCCTACAGGGGAGAGACC. Residues: CASSPYRGET. The complete CDR3 reads CASSPYRGETQYF.

In its sample, this clone was seen many times. The CDR3 end falls 3 residues outside the read, so it is completed with the germline J gene. This chain links TRBV28 with TRBJ2-3, with D possibly TRBD1 on 6 matching bases. The CDR3 is 16 residues long. Germline V gene lookup returns CDR1 MDHEN and CDR2 SYDVKM. V was pared by 3 bases and J by 1 base, with 14 bases between. The CDR3 spells CASSFSGTRRTDTQYF. The part of the CDR3 DNA that was read is TGTGCCAGCAGTTTCTCCGGGACACGACGCACAGATACG.

The sample holds many counts of this clone. With the read ending 3 residues before the CDR3 end, the germline J gene is used to fill in that end. V usage is TRBV20-1 and J usage is TRBJ2-1; 11 nucleotides line up with TRBD2. There are 15 residues in the CDR3. Per the germline V gene, CDR1 is DFQATT and CDR2 is SNEGSKA (reference sequence). The V and J ends lost 4 bases and 9 bases, in that order; junction bases with no gene match: 11. Here the CDR3 reads CSATSDSGRAGEQFF. The DNA read from the CDR3 is TGCAGTGCTACCTCGGATAGCGGGAGGGCCGGTGAG.

Many counts were recorded for this clone. The CDR3 end is not reached by the read, which stops 3 residues before it; the germline J gene fills it in. This chain links TRBV19 with TRBJ1-4; 7 bases fit TRBD1. CDR3 size: 19 residues. The ends lost 3 bases at V and 0 bases at J; junction bases unmatched: 13. Germline V gene lookup returns CDR1 LNHDA and CDR2 SQIVND (reference sequence). The CDR3 sequence: CASSIRDSSETATNEKLFF. The sequenced part of the CDR3 DNA is TGTGCCAGTAGTATCAGGGACAGTTCAGAAACCGCAACTAATGAAAAA.

This clone was picked up many times. The read stops 3 residues short of the end of the CDR3; the missing end is completed from the germline J gene. V is TRBV20-1 and J is TRBJ2-1; D might be TRBD2 (6 bases). With 6 bases removed from V and 5 bases from J, the gap between germline ends came to 20 bases. Per germline, CDR1 DFQATT and CDR2 SNEGSKA (reference sequence). This CDR3 is 15 amino acids long. The part of the CDR3 DNA that was read is TGCAGTGCCGTCCCGAGTAGCGGATACGACAATGAG. As protein: CSAVPSSGYDNE. The entire CDR3 sequence reads CSAVPSSGYDNEQFF.

This clone was seen at least ten times. Incomplete CDR3 DNA: TGCAGCGTGACAGGGCGGCTAGGTGGAGACACCGGGGAG. Encoded protein: CSVTGRLGGDTGE. The entire CDR3 is CSVTGRLGGDTGELFF. The chain combines TRBV29-1 with TRBJ2-2; 7 nucleotides align to TRBD1. The read comes to an end 3 residues before the CDR3 does, leaving the germline J gene to fill in the end. Losses at the gene ends were 6 bases for V and 3 bases for J; bases not matched to a gene: 13. There are 16 residues in the CDR3. Germline V gene data show CDR1 as SQVTM and CDR2 as ANQGSEA.